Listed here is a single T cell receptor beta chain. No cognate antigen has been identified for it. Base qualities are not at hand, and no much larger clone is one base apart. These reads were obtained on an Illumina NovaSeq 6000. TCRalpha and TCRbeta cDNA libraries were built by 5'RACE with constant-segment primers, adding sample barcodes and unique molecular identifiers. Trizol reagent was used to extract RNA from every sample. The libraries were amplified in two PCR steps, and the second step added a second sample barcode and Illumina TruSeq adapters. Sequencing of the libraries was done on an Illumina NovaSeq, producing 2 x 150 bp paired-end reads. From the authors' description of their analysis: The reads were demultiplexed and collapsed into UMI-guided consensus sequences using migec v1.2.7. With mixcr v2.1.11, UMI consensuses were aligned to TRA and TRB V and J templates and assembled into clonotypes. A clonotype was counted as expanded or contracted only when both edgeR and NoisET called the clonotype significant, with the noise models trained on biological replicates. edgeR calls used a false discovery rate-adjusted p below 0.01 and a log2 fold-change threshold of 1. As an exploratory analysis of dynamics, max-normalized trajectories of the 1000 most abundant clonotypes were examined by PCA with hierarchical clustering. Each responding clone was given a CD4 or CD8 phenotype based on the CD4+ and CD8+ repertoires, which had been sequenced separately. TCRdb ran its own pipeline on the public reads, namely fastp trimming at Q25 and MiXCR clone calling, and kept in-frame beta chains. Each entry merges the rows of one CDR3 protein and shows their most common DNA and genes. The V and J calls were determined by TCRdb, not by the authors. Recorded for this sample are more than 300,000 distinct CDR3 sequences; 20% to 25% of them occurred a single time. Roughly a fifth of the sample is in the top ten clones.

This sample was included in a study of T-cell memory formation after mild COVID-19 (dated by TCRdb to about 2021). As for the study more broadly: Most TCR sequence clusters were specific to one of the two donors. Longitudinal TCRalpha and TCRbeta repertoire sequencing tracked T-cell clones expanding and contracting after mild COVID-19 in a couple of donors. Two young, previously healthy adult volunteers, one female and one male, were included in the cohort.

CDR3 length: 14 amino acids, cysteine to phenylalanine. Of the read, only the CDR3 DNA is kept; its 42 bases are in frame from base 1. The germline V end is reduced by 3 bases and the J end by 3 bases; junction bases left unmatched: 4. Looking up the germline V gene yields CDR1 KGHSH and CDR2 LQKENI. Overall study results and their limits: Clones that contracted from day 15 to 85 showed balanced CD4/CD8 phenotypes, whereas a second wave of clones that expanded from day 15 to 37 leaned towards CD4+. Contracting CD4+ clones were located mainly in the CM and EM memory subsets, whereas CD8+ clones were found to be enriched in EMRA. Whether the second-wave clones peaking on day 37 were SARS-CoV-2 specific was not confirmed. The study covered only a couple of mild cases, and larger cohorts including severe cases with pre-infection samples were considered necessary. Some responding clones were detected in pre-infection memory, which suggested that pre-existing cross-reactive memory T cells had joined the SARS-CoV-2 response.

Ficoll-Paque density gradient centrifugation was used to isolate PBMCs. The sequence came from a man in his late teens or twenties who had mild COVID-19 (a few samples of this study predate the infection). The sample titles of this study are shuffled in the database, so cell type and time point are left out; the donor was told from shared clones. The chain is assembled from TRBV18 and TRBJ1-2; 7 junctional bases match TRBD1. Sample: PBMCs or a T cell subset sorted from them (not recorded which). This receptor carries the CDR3 CASSPGTAYYGYTF. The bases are TGTGCCAGCTCACCCGGGACAGCTTACTATGGCTACACCTTC.